This entry concerns a single TCR beta chain. Germline V lookup: CDR1 MDHEN, CDR2 SYDVKM. V lost 7 bases to trimming and J lost 6 bases; unmatched junction nucleotides: 18. The CDR3 is 17 amino acids. These data are taken from a study of blood T cell repertoires in COVID-19. Study-wide context: Some COVID-19 samples were acute and others convalescent; all came from the United States, Italy and Spain. From T cells, B-cell-depleted T cells, or PBMCs came the material, which was cDNA or gDNA.

Original methodology: Using reference gene primer amplification, nucleated cell counts were estimated. TCRdb's copy holds only in-frame clones and misses some; the assay was immunoSEQ multiplex PCR. That table gives V, J and clone size, and the DNA gave D and trimming. The sample has about 180,000 clones, approximately 89% seen once; the top ten hold around 2.5%. The chain employs TRBV28 and TRBJ1-2; TRBD1 agrees at 9 bases. The source of this sequence is a man between 35 and 55 years old with active or convalescent COVID-19. Sequenced sample: peripheral blood. As DNA, the CDR3 is TGTGCCAGCATATCCGGGGGGACAGGGTGGAGATCGGATGGCTACACCTTC. It yields the protein CASISGGTGWRSDGYTF.